The 13 T cell receptor beta chains below were found in one sample sequenced in a study of cytotoxic CD8 clonotypes in ibrutinib-treated CLL. Using immunoSEQ multiplex PCR, the repertoire was profiled, and TCRdb retains in-frame clones only, with some absent. The sample consists of 30,000 or so clones, roughly 62% of them appearing once. The material was PBMCs, obtained before ibrutinib treatment. The receptors stem from a human donor with chronic lymphocytic leukemia.

This clone was counted only a few times. The chain has TRBV7-9 and TRBJ2-7, with 8 positions matching TRBD1. Per the germline V gene, CDR1 is SEHNR and CDR2 is FQNEAQ (reference sequence). This CDR3 is 14 amino acids long. V gave up 7 bases and J gave up 2 bases; unmatched junction bases: 7. The DNA of the CDR3 is TGTGCCAGCACCAGACAGGGGTCCCCCTACGAGCAGTACTTC. Amino acids: CASTRQGSPYEQYF.

V and J are TRBV11-3 and TRBJ2-7; possible D gene TRBD2, 6 bases. Germline V gene lookup returns CDR1 SGHNT and CDR2 YENEEA. The V and J ends lost 0 bases and 6 bases respectively, with 9 bases between them. The CDR3 runs 13 residues. CDR3 residues: CASSLETGSEQYF. CDR3 DNA: TGTGCCAGCAGCTTAGAAACCGGGAGCGAGCAGTACTTC.

This sequence joins TRBV10-3 and TRBJ2-7, with 9 bases that match TRBD1. V shed 4 bases, J shed 5 bases, and the junction held 0 bases outside the gene matches. Per germline, CDR1 ENHRY and CDR2 SYGVKD. This CDR3 comprises 12 residues. The DNA for the CDR3 is TGTGCCATCAGTGGGGACAGGGACGAGCAGTACTTC. This sequence encodes CAISGDRDEQYF.

The J gene is TRBJ2-7, the V gene TRBV9; tentative D call: TRBD1 (6 bases). Germline V gene data show CDR1 as SGDLS and CDR2 as YYNGEE. This CDR3 contains 16 residues. V was shortened by 3 bases and J by 4 bases, with 20 bases between the two germline ends. CDR3 sequence: CASSAHETGVQYEQYF. CDR3 DNA sequence: TGTGCCAGCAGCGCCCATGAGACAGGCGTTCAGTACGAGCAGTACTTC.

The chain recombines TRBV5-1 with TRBJ2-5, with 8 bases that match TRBD1. The germline V gene has CDR1 SGHRS and CDR2 YFSETQ. The V and J ends lost 1 base and 2 bases, in that order; junction bases with no gene match: 16. The CDR3 is 19 residues long. The CDR3 protein is CASSLLDRDGPVTQETQYF. Written as DNA, the CDR3 is TGCGCCAGCAGCTTGCTGGACAGGGACGGCCCCGTAACTCAAGAGACCCAGTACTTC.

Only one count was recorded for this clone. The chain links TRBV6-1 to TRBJ1-5, with no clear D. V was trimmed by 2 bases and J by 7 bases, leaving 12 bases between them. The CDR3 totals 14 residues. In germline, CDR1 is MNHNS, CDR2 SASEGT. CDR3 in amino acids: CASSERTRLQPQHF. The DNA of the CDR3 is TGTGCCAGCAGTGAAAGGACTCGACTCCAGCCCCAGCATTTT.

This sequence joins TRBV7-3 and TRBJ2-3; TRBD2 matches at 10 bases. CDR1 and CDR2 (germline): SGHTA, FQGTGA. With 5 bases clipped from V and 3 bases from J, the junction kept 5 bases outside the gene matches. This CDR3 spans 15 amino acids. The CDR3, as DNA: TGTGCCAGCAGCCCCCTTAGCGGGGGGACAGATACGCAGTATTTT. Its translation is CASSPLSGGTDTQYF.

The chain couples TRBV5-1 to TRBJ1-2; D possibly corresponds to TRBD1 (5 bases). Germline CDR1 SGHRS, CDR2 YFSETQ. Between the trimmed V and J ends, which lost 4 bases and 8 bases, there was a span of 24 bases. The CDR3 length is 16 residues. The CDR3 region has the DNA TGCGCCAGCAGCCCTGGTAGGGGCCCCTATCCTAGCGGCTACACCTTC. Amino acids: CASSPGRGPYPSGYTF. Filled out from reference TRBV5-1 and TRBJ1-2, the complete variable domain reads KAGVTQTPRYLIKTRGQQVTLSCSPISGHRSVSWYQQTPGQGLQFLFEYFSETQRNKGNFPGRFSGRQFSNSRSEMNVSTLELGDSALYLCASSPGRGPYPSGYTFGSGTRLTVV.

The gene calls are TRBV11-2 and TRBJ1-3; D call uncertain. Germline-derived CDR1 and CDR2 are SGHAT and FQNNGV. V was pared by 3 bases and J by 0 bases, with 9 bases between. The CDR3 runs 15 residues. CDR3 in DNA: TGTGCCAGCAGCTTTTTGGCGAGCTCTGGAAACACCATATATTTT. Protein: CASSFLASSGNTIYF.

The chain carries TRBV28 and TRBJ2-1; 7 bases are shared with TRBD1. Trimming removed 6 bases from V and 8 bases from J; junction bases left unmatched: 4. CDR1 and CDR2 from the germline V gene are MDHEN and SYDVKM. This CDR3 spans 12 amino acids. The CDR3 sequence is CASSLDRDEQFF. CDR3 sequence (DNA): TGTGCCAGCAGCCTAGACAGGGATGAGCAGTTCTTC.

This clone was found once. The chain has TRBV25-1 and TRBJ2-1; the D call may be TRBD1 or TRBD2 (5 bases each). In germline, CDR1 is MGHDK, CDR2 SYGVNS. Trimming pared 3 bases from V and 0 bases from J, leaving 12 bases between. The CDR3 has 16 amino acids. The CDR3: CASSEGTAVSYNEQFF. In DNA, the CDR3 is TGTGCCAGCAGTGAGGGGACGGCTGTCTCCTACAATGAGCAGTTCTTC.

This clone appeared a single time. The chain is built from TRBV5-1 and TRBJ2-2; 10 positions match TRBD1. Germline V gene sequence: CDR1 SGHRS, CDR2 YFSETQ. The CDR3 runs 16 residues. V dropped 4 bases and J dropped 5; count of bases not matched to a gene: 8. The CDR3 nucleotides are TGCGCCAGCAGCCGACCGGGACAGGGGCGGACCGGGGAGCTGTTTTTT. Protein: CASSRPGQGRTGELFF. Full variable domain (outside the CDR3, taken from reference TRBV5-1 and TRBJ2-2): KAGVTQTPRYLIKTRGQQVTLSCSPISGHRSVSWYQQTPGQGLQFLFEYFSETQRNKGNFPGRFSGRQFSNSRSEMNVSTLELGDSALYLCASSRPGQGRTGELFFGEGSRLTVL.

The CDR3: CAIGDARGADTQYF. CDR3 sequence (DNA): TGTGCCATCGGGGACGCTCGGGGGGCAGATACGCAGTATTTT. V and J are TRBV10-3 and TRBJ2-3, with 7 bases identical to TRBD2. The CDR3 covers 14 residues. Losses at the gene ends were 8 bases for V and 4 bases for J; bases not matched to a gene: 9. The germline CDR1 and CDR2 sequences are ENHRY and SYGVKD.